The following is a T cell receptor beta chain sequence with its context. What it recognizes is unknown. The data were obtained in a study of metastatic and nonmetastatic thyroid tumors. Across the whole study: Thyroid patients, malignant and benign, had repertoires compared across blood and tumor or nodule tissue. Study results and caveats: When malignant thyroid tumors were compared with benign nodules, TCR beta diversity was reportedly significantly higher in the malignant tumors. This held in both blood and tumor samples.

The CDR3 loop spans 13 amino acids. V was pared by 6 bases and J by 5 bases, with 13 bases between. Germline lookup yields CDR1 MDHEN and CDR2 SYDVKM. Per the original methods: Across clinicopathological groups, CDR3 differences served as the basis for building a distant-metastasis classifier for papillary thyroid cancer. Through MiXCR, TCRdb re-clonotyped the PCR reads. The V and J calls were not made by the authors but by TCRdb's processing. The table shows 11,000 or so clones, with more than 30% occurring only once. The entire patient cohort was treatment-naive prior to thyroid surgery. The sequencing input was tumor tissue. The rearrangement joins TRBV28 to TRBJ2-5; D gene ambiguous. The TCR was taken from a female donor with papillary thyroid cancer or a benign thyroid nodule (not recorded which). Some clones in this sample may be carry-over from other donors' samples. The CDR3 reads CASRTKTKETQYF. The CDR3 region has the DNA TGTGCCAGCAGGACGAAAACGAAGGAGACCCAGTACTTC.